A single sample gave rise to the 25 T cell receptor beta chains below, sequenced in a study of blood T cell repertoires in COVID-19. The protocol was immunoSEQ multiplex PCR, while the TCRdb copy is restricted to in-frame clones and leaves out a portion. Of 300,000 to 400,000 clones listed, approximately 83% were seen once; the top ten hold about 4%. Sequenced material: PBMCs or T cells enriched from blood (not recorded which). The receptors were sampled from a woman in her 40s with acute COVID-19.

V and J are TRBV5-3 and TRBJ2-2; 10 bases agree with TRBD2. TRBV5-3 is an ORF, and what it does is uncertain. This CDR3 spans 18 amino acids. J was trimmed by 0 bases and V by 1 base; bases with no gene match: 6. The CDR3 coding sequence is TGTGCCAGAAGCTTGTGTCTAGCGGGGGACACGAACACCGGGGAGCTGTTTTTT. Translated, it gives CARSLCLAGDTNTGELFF.

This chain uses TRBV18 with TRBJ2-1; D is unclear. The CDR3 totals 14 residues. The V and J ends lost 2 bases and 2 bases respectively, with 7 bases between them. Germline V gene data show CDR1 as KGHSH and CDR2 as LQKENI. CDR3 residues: CASSPNTAYNEQFF. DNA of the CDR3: TGTGCCAGCTCACCAAATACGGCCTACAATGAGCAGTTCTTC.

CDR3 region: CASSGRGGYSSYNEQFF. CDR3 DNA sequence: TGTGCCAGCAGCGGCCGCGGGGGCTATAGCTCCTACAATGAGCAGTTCTTC. The chain carries TRBV13 and TRBJ2-1; weak D call: TRBD2 (7 bases). Germline assignment: CDR1 PRHDT and CDR2 FYEKMQ (reference sequence). The length of the CDR3 is 17 residues. The V end was cut by 5 bases, the J end by 0 bases, with 17 bases between.

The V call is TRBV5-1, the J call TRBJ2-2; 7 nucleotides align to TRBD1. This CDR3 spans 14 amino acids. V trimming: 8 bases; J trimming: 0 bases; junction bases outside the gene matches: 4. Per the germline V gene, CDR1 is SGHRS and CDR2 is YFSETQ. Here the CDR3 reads CASRQGANTGELFF. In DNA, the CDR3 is TGCGCCAGTCGACAGGGTGCGAACACCGGGGAGCTGTTTTTT. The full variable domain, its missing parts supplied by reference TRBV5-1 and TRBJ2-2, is KAGVTQTPRYLIKTRGQQVTLSCSPISGHRSVSWYQQTPGQGLQFLFEYFSETQRNKGNFPGRFSGRQFSNSRSEMNVSTLELGDSALYLCASRQGANTGELFFGEGSRLTVL.

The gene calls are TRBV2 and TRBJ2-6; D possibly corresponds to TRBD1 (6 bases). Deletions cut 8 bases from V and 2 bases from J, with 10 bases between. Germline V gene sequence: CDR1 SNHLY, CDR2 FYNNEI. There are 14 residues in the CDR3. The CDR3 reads CASRQDPGANVLTF. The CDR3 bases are TGTGCCAGCCGACAGGATCCTGGGGCCAACGTCCTGACTTTC. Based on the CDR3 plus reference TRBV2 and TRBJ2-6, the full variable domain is EPEVTQTPSHQVTQMGQEVILRCVPISNHLYFYWYRQILGQKVEFLVSFYNNEISEKSEIFDDQFSVERPDGSNFTLKIRSTKLEDSAMYFCASRQDPGANVLTFGAGSRLTVL.

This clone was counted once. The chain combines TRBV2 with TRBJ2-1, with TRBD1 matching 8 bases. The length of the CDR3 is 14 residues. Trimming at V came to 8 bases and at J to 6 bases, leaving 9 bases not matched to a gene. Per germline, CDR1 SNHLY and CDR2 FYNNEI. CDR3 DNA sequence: TGTGCCAGCGATGGACAGGGCCGGGGCAATGAGCAGTTCTTC. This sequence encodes CASDGQGRGNEQFF.

CDR3 nucleotides: TGTGCCAGCAGCTTAATCAGCAGGGGCTTCGCAGATACGCAGTATTTT. Translated: CASSLISRGFADTQYF. The chain carries TRBV7-8 and TRBJ2-3, with D perhaps TRBD1 (6 bases). This CDR3 has 16 amino acids. The germline V gene has CDR1 SGHVS and CDR2 FQNEAQ. The V end was cut by 2 bases, the J end by 4 bases, with 16 bases between.

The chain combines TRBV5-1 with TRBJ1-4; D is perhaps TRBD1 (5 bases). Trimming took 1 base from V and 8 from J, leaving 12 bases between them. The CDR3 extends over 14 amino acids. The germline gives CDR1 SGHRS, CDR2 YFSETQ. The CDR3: CASSLTGFEEKLFF. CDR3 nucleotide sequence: TGCGCCAGCAGCTTGACAGGCTTTGAGGAAAAACTGTTTTTT.

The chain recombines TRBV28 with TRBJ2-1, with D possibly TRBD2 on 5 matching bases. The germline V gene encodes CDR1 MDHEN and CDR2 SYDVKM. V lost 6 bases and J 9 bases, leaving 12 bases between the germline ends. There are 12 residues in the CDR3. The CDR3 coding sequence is TGTGCCAGCAGCCCCTTCGGAGGTGAGCAGTTCTTC. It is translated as CASSPFGGEQFF.

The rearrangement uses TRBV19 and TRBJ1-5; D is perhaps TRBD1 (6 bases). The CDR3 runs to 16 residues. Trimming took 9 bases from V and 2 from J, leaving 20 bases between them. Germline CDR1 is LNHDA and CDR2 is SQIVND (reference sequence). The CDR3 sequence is CASEIAGTKGNQPQHF. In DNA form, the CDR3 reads TGTGCCAGCGAAATCGCCGGGACAAAGGGCAATCAGCCCCAGCATTTT.

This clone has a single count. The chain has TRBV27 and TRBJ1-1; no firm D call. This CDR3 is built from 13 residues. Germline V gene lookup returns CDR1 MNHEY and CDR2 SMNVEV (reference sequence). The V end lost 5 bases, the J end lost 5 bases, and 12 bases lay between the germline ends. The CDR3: CASSPLPGTEAFF. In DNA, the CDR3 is TGTGCCAGCAGTCCCCTCCCGGGGACTGAAGCTTTCTTT.

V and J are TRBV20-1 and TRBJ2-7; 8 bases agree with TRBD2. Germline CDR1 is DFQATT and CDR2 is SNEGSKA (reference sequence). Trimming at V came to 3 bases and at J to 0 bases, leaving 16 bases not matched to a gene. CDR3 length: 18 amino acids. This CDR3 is CSASRAGAGLRSSYEQYF. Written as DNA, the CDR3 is TGCAGTGCTAGTAGAGCGGGGGCGGGGCTCAGGAGCTCCTACGAGCAGTACTTC.

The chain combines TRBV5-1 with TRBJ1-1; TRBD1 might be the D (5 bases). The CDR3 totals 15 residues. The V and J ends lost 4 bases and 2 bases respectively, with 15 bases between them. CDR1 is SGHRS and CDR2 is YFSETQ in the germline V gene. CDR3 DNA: TGCGCCAGCAGCCCGGACCCAGGGATCAACACTGAAGCTTTCTTT. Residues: CASSPDPGINTEAFF.

The CDR3 sequence: CARPGTQNTGELFF. As DNA, the CDR3 is TGTGCCAGGCCCGGGACACAGAACACCGGGGAGCTGTTTTTT. The V gene is TRBV27, the J gene TRBJ2-2; tentative D call: TRBD1 (6 bases). Trimming removed 9 bases at V and 1 base at J, with 12 bases between. The CDR3 totals 14 residues. Per germline, CDR1 MNHEY and CDR2 SMNVEV (reference sequence).

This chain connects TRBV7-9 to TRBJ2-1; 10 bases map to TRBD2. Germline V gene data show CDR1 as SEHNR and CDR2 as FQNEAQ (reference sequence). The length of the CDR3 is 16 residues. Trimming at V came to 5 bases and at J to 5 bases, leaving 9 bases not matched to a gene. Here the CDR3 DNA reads TGTGCCAGCAGCCGGGGACTAGCGCATGTCAACAATGAGCAGTTCTTC. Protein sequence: CASSRGLAHVNNEQFF. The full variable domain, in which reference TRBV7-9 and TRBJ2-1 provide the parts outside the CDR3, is DTGVSQNPRHKITKRGQNVTFRCDPISEHNRLYWYRQTLGQGPEFLTYFQNEAQLEKSRLLSDRFSAERPKGSFSTLEIQRTEQGDSAMYLCASSRGLAHVNNEQFFGPGTRLTVL.

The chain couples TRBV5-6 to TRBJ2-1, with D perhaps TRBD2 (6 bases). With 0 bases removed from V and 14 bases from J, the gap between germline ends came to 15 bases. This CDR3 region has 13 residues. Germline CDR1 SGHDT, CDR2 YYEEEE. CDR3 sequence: CASSLGVGGNKFF. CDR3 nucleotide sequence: TGTGCCAGCAGCTTGGGTGTCGGGGGAAATAAGTTCTTC.

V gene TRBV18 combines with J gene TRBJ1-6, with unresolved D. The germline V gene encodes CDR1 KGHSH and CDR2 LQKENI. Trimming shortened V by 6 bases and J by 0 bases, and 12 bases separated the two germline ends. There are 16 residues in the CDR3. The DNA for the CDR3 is TGTGCCAGCTCCCCGTACAGCCTCTCCTATAATTCACCCCTCCACTTT. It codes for CASSPYSLSYNSPLHF.

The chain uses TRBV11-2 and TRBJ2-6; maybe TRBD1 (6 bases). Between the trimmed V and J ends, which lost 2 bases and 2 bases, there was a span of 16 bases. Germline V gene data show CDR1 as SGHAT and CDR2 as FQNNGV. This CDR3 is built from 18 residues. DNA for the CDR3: TGTGCCAGCAGCTTATATGGAGTAACAGGGACTGGGGCCAACGTCCTGACTTTC. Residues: CASSLYGVTGTGANVLTF.

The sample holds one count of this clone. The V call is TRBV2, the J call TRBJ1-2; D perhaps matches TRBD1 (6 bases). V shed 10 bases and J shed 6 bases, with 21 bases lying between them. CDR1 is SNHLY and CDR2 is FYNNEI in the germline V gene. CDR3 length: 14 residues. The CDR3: CAIISLTGPDGYTF. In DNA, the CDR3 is TGTGCCATCATTTCGCTGACAGGCCCAGATGGCTACACCTTC.

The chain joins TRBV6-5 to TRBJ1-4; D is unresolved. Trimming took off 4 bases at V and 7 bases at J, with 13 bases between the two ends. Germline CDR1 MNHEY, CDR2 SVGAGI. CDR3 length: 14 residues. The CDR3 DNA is TGTGCCAGCAGTTCCAGTGGGAGTGGTGAAAAACTGTTTTTT. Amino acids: CASSSSGSGEKLFF.

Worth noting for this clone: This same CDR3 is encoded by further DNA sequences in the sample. The CDR3 sequence: CASSLSQGNTGELFF. The CDR3 DNA is TGCGCCAGCAGCTTGAGCCAGGGTAACACCGGGGAGCTGTTTTTT. The J gene is TRBJ2-2, the V gene TRBV5-1, with D tentatively TRBD1 (5 bases). The length of the CDR3 is 15 residues. CDR1 and CDR2 from the germline V gene are SGHRS and YFSETQ. V was cut by 1 base and J by 2 bases, with 9 bases left in between.

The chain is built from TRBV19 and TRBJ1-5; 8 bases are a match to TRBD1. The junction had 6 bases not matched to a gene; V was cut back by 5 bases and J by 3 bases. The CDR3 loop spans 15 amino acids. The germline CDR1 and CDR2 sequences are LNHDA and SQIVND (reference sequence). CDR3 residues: CASSAPGQDNQPQHF. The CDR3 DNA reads TGTGCCAGTAGTGCGCCGGGACAGGACAATCAGCCCCAGCATTTT.

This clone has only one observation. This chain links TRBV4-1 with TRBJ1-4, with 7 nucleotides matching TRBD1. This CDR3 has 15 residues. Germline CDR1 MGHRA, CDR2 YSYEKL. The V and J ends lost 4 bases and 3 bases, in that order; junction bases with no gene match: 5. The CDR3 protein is CASSPRQGSNEKLFF. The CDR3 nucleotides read TGCGCCAGCAGCCCTCGACAGGGTTCTAATGAAAAACTGTTTTTT.

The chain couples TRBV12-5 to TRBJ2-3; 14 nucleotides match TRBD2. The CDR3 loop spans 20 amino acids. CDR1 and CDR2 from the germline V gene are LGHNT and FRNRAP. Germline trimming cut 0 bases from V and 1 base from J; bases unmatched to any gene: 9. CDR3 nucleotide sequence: TGTGCTAGTGGTTTGGTACTTAGACTAGCGGGGGGGCCGGGCACAGATACGCAGTATTTT. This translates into CASGLVLRLAGGPGTDTQYF.

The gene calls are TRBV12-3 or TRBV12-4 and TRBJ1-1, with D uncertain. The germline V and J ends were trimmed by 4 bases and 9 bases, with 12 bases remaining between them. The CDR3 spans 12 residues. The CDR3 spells CASSSYPGQAFF. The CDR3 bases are TGTGCCAGCAGTTCGTACCCGGGTCAAGCTTTCTTT.